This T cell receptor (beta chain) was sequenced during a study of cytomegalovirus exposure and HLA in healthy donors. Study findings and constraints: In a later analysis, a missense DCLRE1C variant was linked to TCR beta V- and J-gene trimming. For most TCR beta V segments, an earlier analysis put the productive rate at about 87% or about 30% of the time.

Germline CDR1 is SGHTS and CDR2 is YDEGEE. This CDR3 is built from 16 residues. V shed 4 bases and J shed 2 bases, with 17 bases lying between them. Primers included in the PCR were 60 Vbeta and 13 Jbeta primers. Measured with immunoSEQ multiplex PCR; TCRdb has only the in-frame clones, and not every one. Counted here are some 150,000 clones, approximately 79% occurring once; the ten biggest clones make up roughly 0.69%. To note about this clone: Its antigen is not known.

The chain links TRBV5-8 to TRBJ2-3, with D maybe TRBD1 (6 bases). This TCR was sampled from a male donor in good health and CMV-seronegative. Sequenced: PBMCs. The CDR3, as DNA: TGTGCCAGCAGCGAAGGACAGAACCATTACACAGATACGCAGTATTTT. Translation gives CASSEGQNHYTDTQYF.